The clone carrying this T cell receptor beta chain was counted a single time. What it binds is unknown. This specimen comes from a study of cytomegalovirus exposure and HLA in healthy donors. Losses at the gene ends were 0 bases for V and 4 bases for J; bases not matched to a gene: 5. CDR1 and CDR2 from the germline V gene are MGHRA and YSYEKL. This CDR3 spans 16 amino acids. Study-level points and caveats: TCR beta sequences reportedly predicted most subjects' HLA-A and HLA-B alleles accurately. Relative to the 666-donor mean, N-insertions were reportedly fewer in an Asian-associated ancestry cluster in a later analysis. The authors later found most CMV-associated TCR beta chains appeared HLA-restricted. Being indistinguishable, some V segments were excluded, TRBV6-2 and TRBV6-3 among them.

60 Vbeta and 13 Jbeta primers were used in PCR. Data came from immunoSEQ multiplex PCR; TCRdb stores just in-frame clones and leaves some out. In the table there are roughly 200,000 clones, around 75% of which are singletons. This TCR was sampled from a male donor in good health and CMV-seronegative. The rearrangement links TRBV4-1 to TRBJ1-2; TRBD1 aligns across 10 bases. The sample comprised PBMCs. This chain's CDR3 is CASSQETGTGVYGYTF. Written as DNA, the CDR3 is TGCGCCAGCAGCCAAGAGACCGGGACAGGGGTCTATGGCTACACCTTC.